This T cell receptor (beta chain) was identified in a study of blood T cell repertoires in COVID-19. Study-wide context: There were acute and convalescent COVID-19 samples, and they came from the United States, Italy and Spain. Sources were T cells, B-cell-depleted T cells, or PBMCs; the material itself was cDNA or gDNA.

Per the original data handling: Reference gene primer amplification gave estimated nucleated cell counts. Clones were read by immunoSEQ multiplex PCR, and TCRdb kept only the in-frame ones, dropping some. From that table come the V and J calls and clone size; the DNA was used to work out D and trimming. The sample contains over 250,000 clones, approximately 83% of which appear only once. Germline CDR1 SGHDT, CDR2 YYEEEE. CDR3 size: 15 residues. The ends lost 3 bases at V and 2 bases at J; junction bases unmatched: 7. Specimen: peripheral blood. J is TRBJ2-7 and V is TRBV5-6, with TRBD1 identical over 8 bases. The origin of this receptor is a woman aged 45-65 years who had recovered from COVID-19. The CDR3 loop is CASSWGQTGAYEQYF. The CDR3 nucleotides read TGTGCCAGCAGCTGGGGACAGACAGGGGCCTACGAGCAGTACTTC. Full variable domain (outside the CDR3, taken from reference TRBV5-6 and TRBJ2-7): DAGVTQSPTHLIKTRGQQVTLRCSPKSGHDTVSWYQQALGQGPQFIFQYYEEEERQRGNFPDRFSGHQFPNYSSELNVNALLLGDSALYLCASSWGQTGAYEQYFGPGTRLTVT.